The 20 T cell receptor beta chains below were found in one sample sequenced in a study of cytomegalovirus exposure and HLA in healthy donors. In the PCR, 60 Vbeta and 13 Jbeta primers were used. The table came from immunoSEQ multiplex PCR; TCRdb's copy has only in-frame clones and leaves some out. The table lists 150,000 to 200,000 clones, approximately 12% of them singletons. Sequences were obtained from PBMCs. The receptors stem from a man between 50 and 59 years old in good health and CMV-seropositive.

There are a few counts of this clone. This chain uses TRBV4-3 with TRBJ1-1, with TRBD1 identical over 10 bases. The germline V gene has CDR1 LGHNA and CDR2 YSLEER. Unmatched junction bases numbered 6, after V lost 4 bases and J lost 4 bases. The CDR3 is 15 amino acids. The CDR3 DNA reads TGCGCCAGCAGCCGGACAGGGGGAGGAGGCACTGAAGCTTTCTTT. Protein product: CASSRTGGGGTEAFF.

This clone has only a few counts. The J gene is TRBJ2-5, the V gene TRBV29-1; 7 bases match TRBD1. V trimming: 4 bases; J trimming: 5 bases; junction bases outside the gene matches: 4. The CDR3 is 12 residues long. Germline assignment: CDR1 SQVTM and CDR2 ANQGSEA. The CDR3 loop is CSVGRGMETQYF. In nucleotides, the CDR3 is TGCAGCGTTGGCAGGGGGATGGAGACCCAGTACTTC.

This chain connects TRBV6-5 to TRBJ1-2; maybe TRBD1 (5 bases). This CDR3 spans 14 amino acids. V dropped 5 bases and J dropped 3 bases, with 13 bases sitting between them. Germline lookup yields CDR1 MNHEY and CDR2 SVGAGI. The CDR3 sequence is CASSTQGGHYGYTF. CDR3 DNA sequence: TGTGCCAGCAGTACCCAGGGAGGGCACTATGGCTACACCTTC.

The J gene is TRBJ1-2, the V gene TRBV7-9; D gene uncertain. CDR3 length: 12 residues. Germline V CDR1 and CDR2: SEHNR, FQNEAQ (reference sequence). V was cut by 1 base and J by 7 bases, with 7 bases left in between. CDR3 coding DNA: TGTGCCAGCAGCTTAGTGGAGGTTGGCTACACCTTC. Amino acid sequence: CASSLVEVGYTF.

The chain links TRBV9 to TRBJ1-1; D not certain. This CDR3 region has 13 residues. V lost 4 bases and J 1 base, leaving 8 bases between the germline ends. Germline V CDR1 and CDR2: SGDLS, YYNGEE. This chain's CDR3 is CASSLEANTEAFF. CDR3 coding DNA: TGTGCCAGCAGCCTGGAGGCGAACACTGAAGCTTTCTTT.

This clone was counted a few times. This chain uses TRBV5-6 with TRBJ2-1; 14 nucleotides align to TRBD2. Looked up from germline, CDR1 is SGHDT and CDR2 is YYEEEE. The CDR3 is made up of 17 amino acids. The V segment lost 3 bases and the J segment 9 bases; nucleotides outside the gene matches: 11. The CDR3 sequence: CASSSIMTSGGAGEQFF. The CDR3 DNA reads TGTGCCAGCAGCTCTATAATGACTAGCGGGGGGGCCGGTGAGCAGTTCTTC.

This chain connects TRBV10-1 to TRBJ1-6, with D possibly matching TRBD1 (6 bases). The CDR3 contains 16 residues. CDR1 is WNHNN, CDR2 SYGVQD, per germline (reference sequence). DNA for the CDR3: TGCGGTAACTCAGGTAACACAGGGCCGAATAATTCACCCCTCCACTTT. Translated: CGNSGNTGPNNSPLHF.

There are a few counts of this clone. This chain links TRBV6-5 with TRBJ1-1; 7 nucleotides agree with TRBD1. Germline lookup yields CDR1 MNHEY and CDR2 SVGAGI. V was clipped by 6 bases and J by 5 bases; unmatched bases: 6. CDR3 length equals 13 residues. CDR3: CASRPTGSTEAFF. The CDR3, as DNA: TGTGCCAGCAGGCCGACAGGGAGTACTGAAGCTTTCTTT.

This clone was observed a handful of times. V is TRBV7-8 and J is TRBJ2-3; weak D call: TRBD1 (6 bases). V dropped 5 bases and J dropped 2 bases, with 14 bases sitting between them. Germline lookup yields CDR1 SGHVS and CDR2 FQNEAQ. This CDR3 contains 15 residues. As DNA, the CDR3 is TGTGCCAGCAGCCTGGACAGCCGATACACAGATACGCAGTATTTT. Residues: CASSLDSRYTDTQYF. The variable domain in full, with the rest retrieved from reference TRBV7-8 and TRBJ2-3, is GAGVSQSPRYKVAKRGQDVALRCDPISGHVSLFWYQQALGQGPEFLTYFQNEAQLDKSGLPSDRFFAERPEGSVSTLKIQRTQQEDSAVYLCASSLDSRYTDTQYFGPGTRLTVL.

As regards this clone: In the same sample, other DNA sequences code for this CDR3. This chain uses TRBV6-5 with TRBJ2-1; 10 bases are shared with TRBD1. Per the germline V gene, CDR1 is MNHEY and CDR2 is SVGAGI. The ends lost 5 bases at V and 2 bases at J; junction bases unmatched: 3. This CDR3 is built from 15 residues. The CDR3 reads CASSRTGGAYNEQFF. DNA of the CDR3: TGTGCCAGCAGTCGGACAGGGGGTGCCTACAATGAGCAGTTCTTC.

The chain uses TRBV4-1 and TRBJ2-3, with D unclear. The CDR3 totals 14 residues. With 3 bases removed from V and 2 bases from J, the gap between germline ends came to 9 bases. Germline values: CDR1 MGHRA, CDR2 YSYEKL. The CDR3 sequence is CASSQIDSTDTQYF. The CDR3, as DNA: TGCGCCAGCAGCCAGATAGATTCCACAGATACGCAGTATTTT.

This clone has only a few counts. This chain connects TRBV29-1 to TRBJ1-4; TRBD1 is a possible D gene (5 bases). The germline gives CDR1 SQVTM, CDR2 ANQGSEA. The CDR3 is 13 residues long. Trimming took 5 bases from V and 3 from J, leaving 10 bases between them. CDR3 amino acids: CSVQGPPNEKLFF. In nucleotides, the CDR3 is TGCAGCGTTCAGGGCCCCCCTAATGAAAAACTGTTTTTT.

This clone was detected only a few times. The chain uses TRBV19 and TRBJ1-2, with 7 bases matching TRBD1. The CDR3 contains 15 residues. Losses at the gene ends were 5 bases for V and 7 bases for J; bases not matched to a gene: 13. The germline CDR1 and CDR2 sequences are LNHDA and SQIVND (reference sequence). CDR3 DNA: TGTGCCAGTAGTGTCGAAACCACAGGGGTTCGTGGCTACACCTTC. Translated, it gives CASSVETTGVRGYTF.

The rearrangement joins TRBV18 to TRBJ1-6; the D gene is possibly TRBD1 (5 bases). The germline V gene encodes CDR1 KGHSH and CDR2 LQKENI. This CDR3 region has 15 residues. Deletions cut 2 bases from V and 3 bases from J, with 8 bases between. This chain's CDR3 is CASSPTTDYNSPLHF. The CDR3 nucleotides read TGTGCCAGCTCACCAACGACAGACTATAATTCACCCCTCCACTTT.

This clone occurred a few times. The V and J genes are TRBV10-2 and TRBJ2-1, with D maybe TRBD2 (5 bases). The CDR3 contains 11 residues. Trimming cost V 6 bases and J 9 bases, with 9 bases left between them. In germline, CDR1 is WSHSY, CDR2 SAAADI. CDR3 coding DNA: TGCGCCAGCAGCGGGGTGACTGAGCAGTTCTTC. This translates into CASSGVTEQFF.

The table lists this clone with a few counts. This CDR3 reads CSVRSGAGELFF. CDR3 DNA: TGCAGCGTGCGGTCAGGGGCCGGGGAGCTGTTTTTT. The genes are TRBV29-1 and TRBJ2-2; possible D gene TRBD1, 6 bases. V lost 6 bases and J 6 bases, leaving 11 bases between the germline ends. Germline CDR1 reads SQVTM; CDR2 reads ANQGSEA. The CDR3 loop spans 12 amino acids.

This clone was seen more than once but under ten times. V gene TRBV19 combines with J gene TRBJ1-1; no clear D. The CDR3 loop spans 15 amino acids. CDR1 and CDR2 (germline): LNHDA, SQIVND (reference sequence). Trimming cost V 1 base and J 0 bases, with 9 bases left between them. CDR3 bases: TGTGCCAGTAGTATAGGCGGGCAGCTGAACACTGAAGCTTTCTTT. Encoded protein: CASSIGGQLNTEAFF.

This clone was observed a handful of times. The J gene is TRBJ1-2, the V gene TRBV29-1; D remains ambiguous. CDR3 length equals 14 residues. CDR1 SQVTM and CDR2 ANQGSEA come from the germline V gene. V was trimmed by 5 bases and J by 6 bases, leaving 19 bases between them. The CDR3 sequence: CSVPGPRLEDGYTF. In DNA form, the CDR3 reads TGCAGCGTTCCAGGACCCCGGTTGGAGGATGGCTACACCTTC.

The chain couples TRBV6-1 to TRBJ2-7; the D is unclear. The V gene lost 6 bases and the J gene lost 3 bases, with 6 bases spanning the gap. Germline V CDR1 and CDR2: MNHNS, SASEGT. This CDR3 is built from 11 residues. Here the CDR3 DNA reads TGTGCCAGCAGCTCGTACTACGAGCAGTACTTC. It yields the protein CASSSYYEQYF.

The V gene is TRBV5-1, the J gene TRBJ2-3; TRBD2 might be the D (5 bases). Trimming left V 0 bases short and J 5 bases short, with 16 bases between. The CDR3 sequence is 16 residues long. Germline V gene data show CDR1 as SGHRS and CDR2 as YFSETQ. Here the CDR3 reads CASSLDFGGGGDTQYF. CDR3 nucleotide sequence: TGCGCCAGCAGCTTGGATTTTGGCGGAGGAGGAGATACGCAGTATTTT. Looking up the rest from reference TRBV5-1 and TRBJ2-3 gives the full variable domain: KAGVTQTPRYLIKTRGQQVTLSCSPISGHRSVSWYQQTPGQGLQFLFEYFSETQRNKGNFPGRFSGRQFSNSRSEMNVSTLELGDSALYLCASSLDFGGGGDTQYFGPGTRLTVL.